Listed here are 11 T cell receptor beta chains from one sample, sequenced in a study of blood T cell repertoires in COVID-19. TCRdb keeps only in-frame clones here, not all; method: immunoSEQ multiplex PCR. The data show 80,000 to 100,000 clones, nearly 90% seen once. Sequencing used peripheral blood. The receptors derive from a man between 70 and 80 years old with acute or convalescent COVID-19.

DNA for the CDR3: TGTGCCAGCTCACCTGACAGGAGTTATGGCTACACCTTC. Protein sequence: CASSPDRSYGYTF. V and J are TRBV18 and TRBJ1-2, with D possibly TRBD1 on 6 matching bases. CDR3 length equals 13 residues. Germline V gene lookup returns CDR1 KGHSH and CDR2 LQKENI. V dropped 3 bases and J dropped 5 bases, with 10 bases sitting between them.

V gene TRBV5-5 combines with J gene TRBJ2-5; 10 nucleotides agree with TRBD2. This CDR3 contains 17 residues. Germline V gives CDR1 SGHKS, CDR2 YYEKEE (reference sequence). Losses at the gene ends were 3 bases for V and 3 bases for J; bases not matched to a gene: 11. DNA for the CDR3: TGTGCCAGCAGCTCGTCCGGGCGTACTAGCGGGGAAGAGACCCAGTACTTC. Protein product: CASSSSGRTSGEETQYF. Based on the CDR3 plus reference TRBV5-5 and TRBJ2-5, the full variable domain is DAGVTQSPTHLIKTRGQQVTLRCSPISGHKSVSWYQQVLGQGPQFIFQYYEKEERGRGNFPDRFSARQFPNYSSELNVNALLLGDSALYLCASSSSGRTSGEETQYFGPGTRLLVL.

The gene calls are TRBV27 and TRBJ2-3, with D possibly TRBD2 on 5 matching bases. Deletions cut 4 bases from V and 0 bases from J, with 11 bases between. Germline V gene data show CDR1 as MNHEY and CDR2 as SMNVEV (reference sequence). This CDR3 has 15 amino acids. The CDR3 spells CASSSGDYSTDTQYF. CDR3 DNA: TGTGCCAGCAGTTCCGGGGATTATAGCACAGATACGCAGTATTTT.

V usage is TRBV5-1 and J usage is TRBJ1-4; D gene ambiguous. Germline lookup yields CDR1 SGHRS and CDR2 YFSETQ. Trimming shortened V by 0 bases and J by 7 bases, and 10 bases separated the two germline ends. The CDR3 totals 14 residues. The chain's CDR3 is CASSLGGRTEKLFF. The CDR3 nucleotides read TGCGCCAGCAGCTTGGGAGGGAGGACTGAAAAACTGTTTTTT.

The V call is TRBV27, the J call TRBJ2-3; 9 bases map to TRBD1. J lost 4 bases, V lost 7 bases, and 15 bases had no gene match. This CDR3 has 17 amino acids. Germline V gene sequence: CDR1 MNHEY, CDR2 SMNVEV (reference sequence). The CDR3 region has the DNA TGTGCCAGCACTAACCCCCCGGACAGGGGCCTCCCAGATACGCAGTATTTT. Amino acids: CASTNPPDRGLPDTQYF.

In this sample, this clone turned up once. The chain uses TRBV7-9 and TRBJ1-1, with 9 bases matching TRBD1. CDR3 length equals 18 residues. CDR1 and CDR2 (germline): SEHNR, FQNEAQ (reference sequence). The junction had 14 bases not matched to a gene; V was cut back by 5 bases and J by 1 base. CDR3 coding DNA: TGTGCCAGCAGCGCGCGTATCCTACAGGGGGCCGGGAACACTGAAGCTTTCTTT. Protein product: CASSARILQGAGNTEAFF.

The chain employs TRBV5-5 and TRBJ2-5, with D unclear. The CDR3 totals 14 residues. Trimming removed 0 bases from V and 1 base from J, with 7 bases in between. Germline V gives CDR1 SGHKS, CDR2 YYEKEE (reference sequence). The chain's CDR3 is CASSLVLAQETQYF. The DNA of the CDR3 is TGTGCCAGCAGCTTGGTTTTAGCCCAAGAGACCCAGTACTTC. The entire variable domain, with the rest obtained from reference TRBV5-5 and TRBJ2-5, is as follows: DAGVTQSPTHLIKTRGQQVTLRCSPISGHKSVSWYQQVLGQGPQFIFQYYEKEERGRGNFPDRFSARQFPNYSSELNVNALLLGDSALYLCASSLVLAQETQYFGPGTRLLVL.

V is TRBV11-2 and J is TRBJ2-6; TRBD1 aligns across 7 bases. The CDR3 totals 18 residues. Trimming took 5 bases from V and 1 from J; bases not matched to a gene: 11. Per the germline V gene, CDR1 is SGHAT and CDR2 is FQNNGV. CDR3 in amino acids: CASSRWTGKRSGANVLTF. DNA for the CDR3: TGTGCCAGCAGCCGATGGACAGGTAAAAGGTCTGGGGCCAACGTCCTGACTTTC.

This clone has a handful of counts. The CDR3 sequence: CASSLGVGHTDTQYF. CDR3 DNA sequence: TGCGCCAGCAGCTTAGGAGTGGGGCACACAGATACGCAGTATTTT. The J gene is TRBJ2-3, the V gene TRBV5-1; perhaps TRBD1 as D (5 bases). The germline V gene has CDR1 SGHRS and CDR2 YFSETQ. V gave up 2 bases and J gave up 2 bases, with 12 bases separating them. The CDR3 spans 15 residues.

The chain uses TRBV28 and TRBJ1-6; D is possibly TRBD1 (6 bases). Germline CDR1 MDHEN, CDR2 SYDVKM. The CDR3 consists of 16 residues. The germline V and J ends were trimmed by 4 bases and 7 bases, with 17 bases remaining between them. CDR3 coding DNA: TGTGCCAGCAGTTCCATCCGGGGACAAGCCAATTCACCCCTCCACTTT. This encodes CASSSIRGQANSPLHF.

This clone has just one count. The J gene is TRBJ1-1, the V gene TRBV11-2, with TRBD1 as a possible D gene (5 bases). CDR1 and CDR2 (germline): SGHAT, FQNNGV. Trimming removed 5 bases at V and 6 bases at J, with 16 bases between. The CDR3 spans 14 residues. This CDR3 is CASSETRGSAEAFF. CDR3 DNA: TGTGCCAGCAGCGAGACAAGGGGCAGCGCTGAAGCTTTCTTT. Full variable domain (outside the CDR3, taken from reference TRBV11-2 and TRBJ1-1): EAGVAQSPRYKIIEKRQSVAFWCNPISGHATLYWYQQILGQGPKLLIQFQNNGVVDDSQLPKDRFSAERLKGVDSTLKIQPAKLEDSAVYLCASSETRGSAEAFFGQGTRLTVV.